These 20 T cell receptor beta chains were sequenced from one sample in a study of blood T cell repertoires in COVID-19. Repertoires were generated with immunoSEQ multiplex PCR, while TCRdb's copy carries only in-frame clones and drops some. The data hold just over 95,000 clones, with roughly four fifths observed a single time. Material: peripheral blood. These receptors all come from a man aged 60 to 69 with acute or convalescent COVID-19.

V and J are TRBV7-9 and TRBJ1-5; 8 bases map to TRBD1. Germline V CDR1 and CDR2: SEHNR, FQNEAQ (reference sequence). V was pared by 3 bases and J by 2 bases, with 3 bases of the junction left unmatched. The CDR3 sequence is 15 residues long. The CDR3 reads CASSFGQGGNQPQHF. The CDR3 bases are TGTGCCAGCAGCTTCGGACAGGGAGGCAATCAGCCCCAGCATTTT.

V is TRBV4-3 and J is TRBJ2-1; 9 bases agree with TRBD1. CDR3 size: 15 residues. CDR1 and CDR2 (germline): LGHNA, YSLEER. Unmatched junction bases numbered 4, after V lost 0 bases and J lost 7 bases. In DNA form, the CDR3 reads TGCGCCAGCAGCCAAGATTGGGACAGGGATAATGAGCAGTTCTTC. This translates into CASSQDWDRDNEQFF.

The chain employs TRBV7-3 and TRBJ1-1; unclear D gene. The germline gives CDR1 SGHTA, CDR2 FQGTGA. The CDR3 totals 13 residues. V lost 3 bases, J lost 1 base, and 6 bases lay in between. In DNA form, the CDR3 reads TGTGCCAGCAGCTTGTCAGAGAACACTGAAGCTTTCTTT. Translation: CASSLSENTEAFF.

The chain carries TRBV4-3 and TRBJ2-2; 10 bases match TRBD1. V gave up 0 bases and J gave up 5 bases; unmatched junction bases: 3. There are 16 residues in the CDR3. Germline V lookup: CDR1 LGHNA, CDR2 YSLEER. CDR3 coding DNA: TGCGCCAGCAGCCAAGATGGACAGGGGGGGACCGGGGAGCTGTTTTTT. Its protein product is CASSQDGQGGTGELFF.

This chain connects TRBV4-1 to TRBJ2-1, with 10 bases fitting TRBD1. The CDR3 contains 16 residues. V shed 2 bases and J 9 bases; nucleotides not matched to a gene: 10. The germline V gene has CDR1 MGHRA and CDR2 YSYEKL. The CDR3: CASSQRGTGVEGEQFF. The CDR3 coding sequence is TGCGCCAGCAGCCAAAGAGGGACAGGGGTCGAGGGTGAGCAGTTCTTC.

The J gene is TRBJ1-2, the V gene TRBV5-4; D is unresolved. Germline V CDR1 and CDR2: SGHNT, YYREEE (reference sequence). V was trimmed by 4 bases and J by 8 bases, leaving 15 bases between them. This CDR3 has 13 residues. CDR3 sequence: CASSAPREKGYTF. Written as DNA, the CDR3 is TGTGCCAGCAGCGCCCCGCGGGAGAAGGGCTACACCTTC.

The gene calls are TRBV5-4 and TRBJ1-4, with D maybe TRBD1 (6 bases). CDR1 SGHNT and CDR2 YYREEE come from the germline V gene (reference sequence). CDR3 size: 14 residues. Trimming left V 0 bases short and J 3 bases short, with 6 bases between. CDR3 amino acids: CASSLEGANEKLFF. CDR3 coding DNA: TGTGCCAGCAGCTTGGAGGGGGCTAATGAAAAACTGTTTTTT.

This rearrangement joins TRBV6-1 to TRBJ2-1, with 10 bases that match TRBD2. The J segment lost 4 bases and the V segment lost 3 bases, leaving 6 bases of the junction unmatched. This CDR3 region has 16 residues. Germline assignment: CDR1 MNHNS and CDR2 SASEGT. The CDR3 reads CASSEFSGGNYNEQFF. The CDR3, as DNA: TGTGCCAGCAGTGAGTTTAGCGGGGGGAATTACAATGAGCAGTTCTTC.

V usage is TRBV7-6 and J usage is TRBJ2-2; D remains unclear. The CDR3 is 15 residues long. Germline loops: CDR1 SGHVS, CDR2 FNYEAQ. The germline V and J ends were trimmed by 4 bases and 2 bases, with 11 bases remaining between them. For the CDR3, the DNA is TGTGCCAGCAGCTCCTTAACAGCTAACACCGGGGAGCTGTTTTTT. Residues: CASSSLTANTGELFF.

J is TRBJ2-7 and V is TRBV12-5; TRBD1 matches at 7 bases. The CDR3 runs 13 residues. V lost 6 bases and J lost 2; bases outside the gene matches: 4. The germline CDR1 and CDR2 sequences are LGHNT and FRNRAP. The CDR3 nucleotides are TGTGCTAGTGGAACGGACAGGACCTACGAGCAGTACTTC. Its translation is CASGTDRTYEQYF.

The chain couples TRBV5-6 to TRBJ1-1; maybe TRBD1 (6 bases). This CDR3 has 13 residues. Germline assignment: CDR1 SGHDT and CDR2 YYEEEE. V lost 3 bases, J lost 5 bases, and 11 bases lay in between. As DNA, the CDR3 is TGTGCCAGCAGCTACCCCAGGGGAACTGAAGCTTTCTTT. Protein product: CASSYPRGTEAFF.

Here the CDR3 DNA reads TGTGCCTGGAGTGTACACCGACAGAAGTATGGCTACACCTTC. This translates into CAWSVHRQKYGYTF. This sequence joins TRBV30 and TRBJ1-2; possible D gene TRBD1, 5 bases. The V and J ends lost 0 bases and 5 bases respectively, with 13 bases between them. The CDR3 sequence is 14 residues long. CDR1 is GTSNPN and CDR2 is SVGIG in the germline V gene (reference sequence). Using reference TRBV30 and TRBJ1-2 for the parts outside the CDR3, the full variable domain is SQTIHQWPATLVQPVGSPLSLECTVEGTSNPNLYWYRQAAGRGLQLLFYSVGIGQISSEVPQNLSASRPQDRQFILSSKKLLLSDSGFYLCAWSVHRQKYGYTFGSGTRLTVV.

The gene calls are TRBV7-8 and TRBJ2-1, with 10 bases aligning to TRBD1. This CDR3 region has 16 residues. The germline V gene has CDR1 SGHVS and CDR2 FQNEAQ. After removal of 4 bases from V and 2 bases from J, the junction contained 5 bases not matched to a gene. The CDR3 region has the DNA TGTGCCAGCAGCTCCCGTGGGACAGGGGCCTACAATGAGCAGTTCTTC. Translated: CASSSRGTGAYNEQFF.

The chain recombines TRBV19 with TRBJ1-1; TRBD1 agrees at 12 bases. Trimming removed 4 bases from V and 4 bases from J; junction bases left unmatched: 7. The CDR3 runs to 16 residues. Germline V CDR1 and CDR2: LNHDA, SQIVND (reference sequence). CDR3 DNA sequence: TGTGCCAGTAGTACGGGACAGGGGGCGGTAAGCACTGAAGCTTTCTTT. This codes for CASSTGQGAVSTEAFF.

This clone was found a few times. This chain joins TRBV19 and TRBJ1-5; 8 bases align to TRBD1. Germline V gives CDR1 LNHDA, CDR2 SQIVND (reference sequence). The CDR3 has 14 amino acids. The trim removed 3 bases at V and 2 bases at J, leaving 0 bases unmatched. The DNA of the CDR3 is TGTGCCAGTAGTATGGACAGGGGCAATCAGCCCCAGCATTTT. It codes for CASSMDRGNQPQHF.

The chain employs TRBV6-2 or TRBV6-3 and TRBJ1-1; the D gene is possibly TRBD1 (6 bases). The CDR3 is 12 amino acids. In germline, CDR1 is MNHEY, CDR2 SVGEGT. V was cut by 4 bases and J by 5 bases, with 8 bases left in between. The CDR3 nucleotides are TGTGCCAGCAGTTCAGGGGCGACTGAAGCTTTCTTT. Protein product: CASSSGATEAFF.

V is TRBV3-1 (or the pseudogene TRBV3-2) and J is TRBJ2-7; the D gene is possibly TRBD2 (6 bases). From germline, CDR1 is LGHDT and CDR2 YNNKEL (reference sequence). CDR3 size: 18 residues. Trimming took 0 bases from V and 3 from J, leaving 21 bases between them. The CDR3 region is CASSQDWFQDYFCYEQYF. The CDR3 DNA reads TGTGCCAGCAGCCAAGATTGGTTCCAGGACTACTTCTGCTACGAGCAGTACTTC.

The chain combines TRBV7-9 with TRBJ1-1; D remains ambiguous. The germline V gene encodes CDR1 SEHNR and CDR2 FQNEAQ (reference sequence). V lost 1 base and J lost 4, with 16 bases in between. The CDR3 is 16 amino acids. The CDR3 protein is CASSLGGYSPVTEAFF. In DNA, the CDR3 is TGTGCCAGCAGCTTAGGAGGGTACAGCCCTGTCACTGAAGCTTTCTTT.

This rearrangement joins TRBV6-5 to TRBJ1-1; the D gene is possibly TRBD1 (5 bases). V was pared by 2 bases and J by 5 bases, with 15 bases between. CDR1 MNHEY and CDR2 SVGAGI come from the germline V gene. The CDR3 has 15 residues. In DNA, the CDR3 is TGTGCCAGCAGTTACGGTACGGGGGGTTTGACTGAAGCTTTCTTT. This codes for CASSYGTGGLTEAFF.

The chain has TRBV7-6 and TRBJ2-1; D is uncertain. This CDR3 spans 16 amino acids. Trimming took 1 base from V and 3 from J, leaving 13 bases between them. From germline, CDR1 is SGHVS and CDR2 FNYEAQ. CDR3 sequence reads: CASSLGGGSLYNEQFF. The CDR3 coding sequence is TGTGCCAGCAGCTTAGGAGGCGGCTCTCTCTACAATGAGCAGTTCTTC.